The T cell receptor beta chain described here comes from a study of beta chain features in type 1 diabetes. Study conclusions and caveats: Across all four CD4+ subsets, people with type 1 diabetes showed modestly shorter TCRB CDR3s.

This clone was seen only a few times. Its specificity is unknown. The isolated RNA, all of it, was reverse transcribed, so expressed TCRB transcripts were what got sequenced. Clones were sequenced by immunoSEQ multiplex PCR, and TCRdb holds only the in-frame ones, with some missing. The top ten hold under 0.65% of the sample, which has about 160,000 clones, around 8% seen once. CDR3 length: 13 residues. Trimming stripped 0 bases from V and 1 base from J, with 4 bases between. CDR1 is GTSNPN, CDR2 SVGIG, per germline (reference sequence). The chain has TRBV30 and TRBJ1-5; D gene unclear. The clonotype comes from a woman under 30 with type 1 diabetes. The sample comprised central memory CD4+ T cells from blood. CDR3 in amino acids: CAWSVRSNQPQHF. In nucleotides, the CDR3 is TGTGCCTGGAGTGTACGGAGCAATCAGCCCCAGCATTTT.